A selection of T cell receptor beta chains follows, all from one sample in a study of CD8 T cells in Susac syndrome. Each CDR3 protein is one row after TCRdb ran MiXCR on the immunoSEQ multiplex PCR reads. The sample holds a few hundred thousand distinct CDR3 sequences, approximately 94% seen once. The specimen sequenced was CD4+ T cells from PBMCs. The receptor source for this set is a human donor with Susac syndrome. Both conserved end residues are part of each CDR3. The order of the fields is D gene, J gene, clone size, V gene, CDR3 DNA, CDR3 protein. D genes are given only for firm matches. Expanded clones get a size class; other rows say once, few or many, or leave the size out.

NA	TRBJ2-3	NA	TRBV10-3	TGTGCCATCAGTGCCGCAGCTACAGATACGCAGTATTTT	CAISAAATDTQYF
TRBD1	TRBJ1-2	NA	TRBV24-1	TGTGCCACCAGTGCCCCGGGACAGTTTGGTGGCTACACCTTC	CATSAPGQFGGYTF
NA	TRBJ1-2	NA	TRBV7-2	TGTGCCAGCAGCTTCTCGCGGGCTCCTCCTAACTATGGCTACACCTTC	CASSFSRAPPNYGYTF
NA	TRBJ2-1	NA	TRBV4-1	TGCGCCAGCAGCAGACAAGCCCACAATGAGCAGTTCTTC	CASSRQAHNEQFF
NA	TRBJ2-7	NA	TRBV7-9	TGTGCCAGCAGCTTAGGGTCAGGGGCTTCCCCCGAGCAGTACTTC	CASSLGSGASPEQYF
TRBD1	TRBJ2-7	NA	TRBV5-1	TGCGCCAGCAGCCCGAGCACAGGGGCCGACTACGAGCAGTACTTC	CASSPSTGADYEQYF
TRBD1	TRBJ2-1	NA	TRBV7-2	TGTGCCAGCAGCTCACCGGGACAGGGACGGAGGAATGAGCAGTTCTTC	CASSSPGQGRRNEQFF
NA	TRBJ2-7	NA	TRBV3-1	TGTGCCAGCAGCCGGGGATCTAGCTCCTACGAGCAGTACTTC	CASSRGSSSYEQYF
NA	TRBJ1-2	NA	TRBV15	TGTGCCACCAGCAGTGGACTACAACACTATGGCTACACCTTC	CATSSGLQHYGYTF
TRBD2	TRBJ2-5	NA	TRBV7-2	TGTGCCAGCAGCTTATGGGTAGCGGGCTCGACCCAGTACTTC	CASSLWVAGSTQYF
TRBD1	TRBJ1-1	NA	TRBV30	TGTGCCTGGAGTGTAAATTTAGGGGGCGAACGAGCTTTCTTT	CAWSVNLGGERAFF
TRBD1	TRBJ2-2	NA	TRBV6-2/TRBV6-3	TGTGCCAGCAGTTACGGACAGGGGGCTAGGACCGGGGAGCTGTTTTTT	CASSYGQGARTGELFF
TRBD1	TRBJ2-7	once	TRBV18	TGTGCCAGCTCACCATTACAGGGGAGTAACGAGCAGTACTTC	CASSPLQGSNEQYF
NA	TRBJ2-6	NA	TRBV5-1	TGCGCCAGCAGCTTAACCACGGGGGATGGGGCCAACGTCCTGACTTTC	CASSLTTGDGANVLTF
TRBD1	TRBJ1-4	NA	TRBV7-2	TGTGCCAGCAGCCCACGGACAGGGAATAATGAAAAACTGTTTTTT	CASSPRTGNNEKLFF
NA	TRBJ2-1	NA	TRBV12-5	TGTGCTAGTGGTTTGAGTCCCGGGGTTAATGAGCAGTTCTTC	CASGLSPGVNEQFF
NA	TRBJ1-6	NA	TRBV5-1	TGCGCCAGCAGCTTGGAGGCGGTAGGGGTGAATTCACCCCTCCACTTT	CASSLEAVGVNSPLHF
TRBD1	TRBJ2-7	NA	TRBV20-1	TGCAGTGCTAGTAAGGCGACAGGGAATGTCTACGAGCAGTACTTC	CSASKATGNVYEQYF
NA	TRBJ2-3	few	TRBV28	TGTGCCAGCAGTTTACTGGGTTTGGGCACAGATACGCAGTATTTT	CASSLLGLGTDTQYF
NA	TRBJ2-1	NA	TRBV7-2	TGTGCCAGCAGCTTAGGAGTCCAACACGGCAATGAGCAGTTCTTC	CASSLGVQHGNEQFF
NA	TRBJ1-1	NA	TRBV7-9	TGTGCCAGCAGCCCCCTCGAAGGGGCTGAAGCTTTCTTT	CASSPLEGAEAFF
NA	TRBJ2-3	once	TRBV6-5	TGTGCCAGCAGTCCTAGGGCAACCACAGATACGCAGTATTTT	CASSPRATTDTQYF
NA	TRBJ2-3	NA	TRBV27	TGTGCCAGCAGCCCCGTTTCCGCGACAGGCCCAGATACGCAGTATTTT	CASSPVSATGPDTQYF
TRBD2	TRBJ2-5	NA	TRBV4-2	TGTGCCAGCAGCCACGTGGGGGGGGGACGAGGCCAAGAGACCCAGTACTTC	CASSHVGGGRGQETQYF
TRBD1	TRBJ2-3	once	TRBV4-3	TGCGCCAGCAGCCCAGGCGGGACAGGGATGACAGATACGCAGTATTTT	CASSPGGTGMTDTQYF
TRBD1	TRBJ1-1	NA	TRBV4-2	TGTGCCAGCAGCCAAGATAAAGGTCAACTAGCAGGGGGGAACACTGAAGCTTTCTTT	CASSQDKGQLAGGNTEAFF
NA	TRBJ1-5	NA	TRBV2	TGTGCCAGCAGTGTCATAGGTCGGACTAGCAATCAGCCCCAGCATTTT	CASSVIGRTSNQPQHF
NA	TRBJ2-2	NA	TRBV19	TGTGCCAGTAGGATAGGGGGAACCGGGGAGCTGTTTTTT	CASRIGGTGELFF
NA	TRBJ1-6	NA	TRBV16	TGTGCCAGCAGCCAATCAGCAAGGGTGAATAATTCACCCCTCCACTTT	CASSQSARVNNSPLHF
NA	TRBJ1-2	once	TRBV30	TGTGCCTGGAGTGTATCCGGATATGGCTACACCTTC	CAWSVSGYGYTF
NA	TRBJ1-2	NA	TRBV30	TGTGCCTGGAGTTCAACCGGGACAAGGGATGGCTACACCTTC	CAWSSTGTRDGYTF
NA	TRBJ2-2	NA	TRBV4-3	TGCGCCAGCAGCCCCCGGGCGACAGGCGCCAACACCGGGGAGCTGTTTTTT	CASSPRATGANTGELFF
NA	TRBJ2-1	NA	TRBV24-1	TGTGCCATCGGATTAGGCACGCTCAAAGCTGAGCAGTTCTTC	CAIGLGTLKAEQFF